What follows are 20 T cell receptor beta chains derived from one specimen sequenced in a study of T-cell reconstitution after alpha-beta-depleted transplantation in children. This sample's TCRbeta library carried unique molecular identifier barcodes. MiXCR, run by TCRdb on the PCR reads, gives a single entry per CDR3 protein. The sample has 100,000 or so distinct CDR3 sequences, more than 9% seen once. This specimen was PBMCs from the stem cell graft donor, taken from the stem cell graft. These receptors came from a human donor who donated a stem cell graft to a child with inherited bone marrow failure.

This clonotype was observed many times. The chain carries TRBV7-9 and TRBJ1-4; the match to TRBD1 covers 8 bases. Germline CDR1 SEHNR, CDR2 FQNEAQ (reference sequence). The CDR3 has 14 amino acids. Losses at the gene ends were 4 bases for V and 5 bases for J; bases not matched to a gene: 3. This CDR3 is CASSSRQGNEKLFF. In nucleotides, the CDR3 is TGTGCCAGCAGCTCGAGACAGGGGAATGAAAAACTGTTTTTT.

A word on this clonotype: A clone one base away is much larger, so this may be a read error. The chain is built from TRBV3-1 and TRBJ2-1, with 8 bases matching TRBD2. The trim removed 8 bases at V and 3 bases at J, leaving 9 bases unmatched. Germline V gene sequence: CDR1 LGHDT, CDR2 YNNKEL (reference sequence). The CDR3 runs to 15 residues. CDR3 DNA: TGTGCCAGCTGCACACAGCGGGGGCTCTACAATGAGCAGTTCTTC. This translates into CASCTQRGLYNEQFF.

Ten or more counts support this clonotype. V and J are TRBV20-1 and TRBJ2-5; D is unresolved. Germline V gives CDR1 DFQATT, CDR2 SNEGSKA (reference sequence). V shed 1 base and J shed 0 bases, with 6 bases lying between them. This CDR3 is 13 amino acids long. Written as DNA, the CDR3 is TGCAGTGCTAGAGTTCCCTACCAAGAGACCCAGTACTTC. Amino acids: CSARVPYQETQYF.

This clonotype was found many times. CDR3 nucleotides: TGTGCCATCAGTGAGTCTGACAGGGGACAGCCCCAGCATTTT. Translation: CAISESDRGQPQHF. The chain links TRBV10-3 to TRBJ1-5; the match to TRBD1 covers 8 bases. There are 14 residues in the CDR3. CDR1 and CDR2 (germline): ENHRY, SYGVKD. V lost 0 bases to trimming and J lost 7 bases; unmatched junction nucleotides: 2.

This clonotype was found many times. The chain employs TRBV5-1 and TRBJ1-5; 7 bases match TRBD1. CDR1 SGHRS and CDR2 YFSETQ come from the germline V gene. The CDR3 covers 15 residues. The ends lost 4 bases at V and 0 bases at J; junction bases unmatched: 4. CDR3 DNA sequence: TGCGCCAGCAGCGAGGGGACAGCTAGCAATCAGCCCCAGCATTTT. Translated: CASSEGTASNQPQHF.

In this sample, this clonotype turned up many times. The chain joins TRBV4-3 to TRBJ2-4; weak D call: TRBD2 (7 bases). The germline CDR1 and CDR2 sequences are LGHNA and YSLEER. The CDR3 loop spans 17 amino acids. V dropped 3 bases and J dropped 0 bases, with 15 bases sitting between them. The CDR3 spells CASSHTIGGPAKNIQYF. CDR3 DNA: TGCGCCAGCAGCCACACTATCGGGGGGCCAGCCAAAAACATTCAGTACTTC.

The table lists this clonotype with many counts. In DNA, the CDR3 is TGCAGCTGCGGGACAGGGCAGTACTATGGCTACACCTTC. Its translation is CSCGTGQYYGYTF. The chain carries TRBV29-1 and TRBJ1-2; 9 positions match TRBD1. The trim removed 8 bases at V and 3 bases at J, leaving 7 bases unmatched. The CDR3 sequence is 13 residues long. In germline, CDR1 is SQVTM, CDR2 ANQGSEA.

This clonotype came up a few times. The chain carries TRBV11-3 and TRBJ2-2; D assignment may be TRBD1 or TRBD2 (6 bases each). CDR3 size: 16 residues. From germline, CDR1 is SGHNT and CDR2 YENEEA. V dropped 1 base and J dropped 4 bases, with 13 bases sitting between them. The CDR3 reads CASSLVGGAVTGELFF. The DNA of the CDR3 is TGTGCCAGCAGCTTAGTCGGGGGCGCGGTCACCGGGGAGCTGTTTTTT.

Many counts were recorded for this clonotype. The V and J genes are TRBV5-1 and TRBJ1-2, with D hard to call. Germline V CDR1 and CDR2: SGHRS, YFSETQ. Between the trimmed V and J ends, which lost 5 bases and 6 bases, there was a span of 11 bases. The CDR3 loop spans 12 amino acids. This CDR3 is CASSLPDDGYTF. The CDR3, as DNA: TGCGCCAGCAGTCTGCCAGACGATGGCTACACCTTC.

The CDR3 protein is CASSFTREAQYF. CDR3 bases: TGTGCCAGCAGCTTTACCCGCGAGGCCCAGTACTTC. The V and J genes are TRBV7-2 and TRBJ2-5, with no clear D. V dropped 3 bases and J dropped 9 bases, with 11 bases sitting between them. Germline CDR1 SGHTA, CDR2 FQGNSA. This CDR3 region has 12 residues.

This clonotype was seen a few times. The chain is built from TRBV5-4 and TRBJ2-6; no definite D call. The CDR3 contains 16 residues. V lost 0 bases to trimming and J lost 3 bases, with 10 bases between them. The germline gives CDR1 SGHNT, CDR2 YYREEE (reference sequence). The CDR3 loop is CASSLGAGGGANVLTF. The CDR3 DNA reads as TGTGCCAGCAGCTTGGGGGCAGGTGGTGGGGCCAACGTCCTGACTTTC. Drawing the rest from reference TRBV5-4 and TRBJ2-6, the complete variable domain is ETGVTQSPTHLIKTRGQQVTLRCSSQSGHNTVSWYQQALGQGPQFIFQYYREEENGRGNFPPRFSGLQFPNYSSELNVNALELDDSALYLCASSLGAGGGANVLTFGAGSRLTVL.

Only a few counts were recorded for this clonotype. This chain uses TRBV7-3 with TRBJ2-1; TRBD2 is a possible D gene (5 bases). Per germline, CDR1 SGHTA and CDR2 FQGTGA. V dropped 3 bases and J dropped 0 bases, with 9 bases sitting between them. This CDR3 spans 15 amino acids. The CDR3 coding sequence is TGTGCCAGCAGCTTTGACGGGAACTCCTACAATGAGCAGTTCTTC. It translates to CASSFDGNSYNEQFF. Combining the CDR3 with reference TRBV7-3 and TRBJ2-1 gives the whole variable domain GAGVSQTPSNKVTEKGKYVELRCDPISGHTALYWYRQSLGQGPEFLIYFQGTGAADDSGLPNDRFFAVRPEGSVSTLKIQRTERGDSAVYLCASSFDGNSYNEQFFGPGTRLTVL.

At least ten counts were recorded for this clonotype. The genes are TRBV4-2 and TRBJ1-6; D not resolved. V was pared by 1 base and J by 9 bases, with 13 bases between. The CDR3 is 15 amino acids. Looked up from germline, CDR1 is LGHNA and CDR2 is YNFKEQ. This chain's CDR3 is CASSQAKGGRSPLHF. Here the CDR3 DNA reads TGTGCCAGCAGCCAAGCAAAGGGCGGGCGTTCACCCCTCCACTTT.

The rearrangement joins TRBV20-1 to TRBJ2-5, with a tentative D call TRBD2 (6 bases). Trimming pared 5 bases from V and 2 bases from J, leaving 18 bases between. This CDR3 is 15 amino acids long. Germline CDR1 reads DFQATT; CDR2 reads SNEGSKA (reference sequence). The DNA of the CDR3 is TGCAGTGCTCCCGATCGACTAGTTGGGCAAGAGACCCAGTACTTC. It yields the protein CSAPDRLVGQETQYF.

This clonotype has ten or more counts. The chain combines TRBV7-2 with TRBJ2-2; D may be TRBD1 or TRBD2 (5 bases each). Germline V gives CDR1 SGHTA, CDR2 FQGNSA. This CDR3 has 15 amino acids. Trimming stripped 5 bases from V and 5 bases from J, with 15 bases between. The CDR3 region has the DNA TGTGCCAGCAGCGGCCGGGACCCAGGGACCGGGGAGCTGTTTTTT. Translation: CASSGRDPGTGELFF. The full variable domain, its missing parts supplied by reference TRBV7-2 and TRBJ2-2, is GAGVSQSPSNKVTEKGKDVELRCDPISGHTALYWYRQSLGQGLEFLIYFQGNSAPDKSGLPSDRFSAERTGGSVSTLTIQRTQQEDSAVYLCASSGRDPGTGELFFGEGSRLTVL.

In this sample, this clonotype turned up many times. CDR3 sequence: CASTLSYEQYF. CDR3 in DNA: TGCGCCAGCACCCTCTCCTACGAGCAGTACTTC. The J gene is TRBJ2-7, the V gene TRBV5-1; D is undetermined. Trimming took 6 bases from V and 0 from J, leaving 4 bases between them. CDR3 length equals 11 residues. The V gene's germline CDR1 is SGHRS and CDR2 YFSETQ.

This clonotype has at least ten counts. The rearrangement uses TRBV11-2 and TRBJ2-5; 7 positions match TRBD1. The CDR3 length is 16 residues. Germline CDR1 SGHAT, CDR2 FQNNGV. After removal of 0 bases from V and 4 bases from J, the junction contained 8 bases not matched to a gene. CDR3 sequence reads: CASSLDRDSNGETQYF. CDR3 DNA: TGTGCCAGCAGCTTAGATAGGGACAGCAACGGAGAGACCCAGTACTTC.

CDR3 loop: CAISESSKRDYPGELFF. The CDR3 region has the DNA TGTGCCATCAGTGAGTCGTCAAAGAGAGACTACCCCGGGGAGCTGTTTTTT. The genes are TRBV10-3 and TRBJ2-2; maybe TRBD2 (5 bases). Germline CDR1 reads ENHRY; CDR2 reads SYGVKD. The V gene lost 0 bases and the J gene lost 6 bases, with 17 bases spanning the gap. This CDR3 has 17 amino acids.

This clonotype has only a few counts. The V call is TRBV6-1, the J call TRBJ2-1; 9 bases line up with TRBD2. Germline lookup yields CDR1 MNHNS and CDR2 SASEGT. After removal of 5 bases from V and 6 bases from J, the junction contained 8 bases not matched to a gene. The length of the CDR3 is 15 residues. CDR3 protein: CASSLSGSPLNEQFF. The CDR3 nucleotides read TGTGCCAGCAGTCTTAGCGGGAGTCCTCTCAATGAGCAGTTCTTC.

This clonotype was seen repeatedly, ten times or more. The chain uses TRBV7-2 and TRBJ2-7; 7 nucleotides agree with TRBD2. This CDR3 has 14 amino acids. Per the germline V gene, CDR1 is SGHTA and CDR2 is FQGNSA. V was clipped by 2 bases and J by 3 bases; unmatched bases: 4. In DNA form, the CDR3 reads TGTGCCAGCAGCTTATCGGGGGGAGGCTACGAGCAGTACTTC. Residues: CASSLSGGGYEQYF.